A selection of T cell receptor beta chains follows, all from one sample in a study of blood T cell repertoires in COVID-19. Generated by immunoSEQ multiplex PCR, the TCRdb table keeps only in-frame clones and is missing some. The sample contains 100,000 to 150,000 clones, 79% of which appear only once. The source material was peripheral blood. Receptor source: a man aged 35 to 55 with active or convalescent COVID-19. The CDR3 runs from the conserved cysteine through the conserved F or W. The order of the fields is V gene, J gene, D gene, clone size, CDR3 length, CDR3 protein, CDR3 DNA. D genes are given only for firm matches. Size is stated for part of the rows, as once, few or many counts, or as a class when the clone is expanded.

V gene: TRBV7-3; J gene: TRBJ2-2; D gene: .; clone size: few; CDR3 length: 13; CDR3 protein: CASRTANTGELFF; CDR3 DNA: TGTGCCAGCCGGACAGCGAACACCGGGGAGCTGTTTTTT
V gene: TRBV7-3; J gene: TRBJ2-3; D gene: .; clone size: .; CDR3 length: 13; CDR3 protein: CASSLNAADTQYF; CDR3 DNA: TGTGCCAGCAGCTTAAATGCAGCAGATACGCAGTATTTT
V gene: TRBV13; J gene: TRBJ2-1; D gene: .; clone size: .; CDR3 length: 14; CDR3 protein: CASSLSQSYNEQFF; CDR3 DNA: TGTGCCAGCAGCCTTTCACAGTCCTACAATGAGCAGTTCTTC
V gene: TRBV20-1; J gene: TRBJ1-1; D gene: TRBD1; clone size: .; CDR3 length: 17; CDR3 protein: CSASKGTGRMATTEAFF; CDR3 DNA: TGCAGTGCTAGTAAAGGGACAGGGCGGATGGCGACCACTGAAGCTTTCTTT
V gene: TRBV28; J gene: TRBJ1-5; D gene: .; clone size: .; CDR3 length: 15; CDR3 protein: CASSSTGRGYQPQHF; CDR3 DNA: TGTGCCAGCAGCTCTACAGGGAGAGGGTATCAGCCCCAGCATTTT
V gene: TRBV15; J gene: TRBJ1-1; D gene: .; clone size: once; CDR3 length: 13; CDR3 protein: CATSRVTQGEAFF; CDR3 DNA: TGTGCCACCAGCAGAGTGACTCAGGGTGAAGCTTTCTTT
V gene: TRBV5-6; J gene: TRBJ2-1; D gene: TRBD2; clone size: few; CDR3 length: 14; CDR3 protein: CASSLALAGNEQFF; CDR3 DNA: TGTGCCAGCAGCTTGGCTCTAGCGGGGAATGAGCAGTTCTTC
V gene: TRBV30; J gene: TRBJ1-1; D gene: .; clone size: .; CDR3 length: 13; CDR3 protein: CAWGRSSGTEAFF; CDR3 DNA: TGTGCCTGGGGCCGGAGTTCGGGCACTGAAGCTTTCTTT
V gene: TRBV29-1; J gene: TRBJ1-1; D gene: TRBD1; clone size: .; CDR3 length: 16; CDR3 protein: CSVEDRQGAGDTEAFF; CDR3 DNA: TGCAGCGTTGAAGACCGACAGGGGGCGGGGGACACTGAAGCTTTCTTT
V gene: TRBV12-3/TRBV12-4; J gene: TRBJ2-1; D gene: .; clone size: few; CDR3 length: 13; CDR3 protein: CASSLPRVHEQFF; CDR3 DNA: TGTGCCAGCAGTCTTCCCAGGGTCCATGAGCAGTTCTTC
V gene: TRBV6-4; J gene: TRBJ1-4; D gene: TRBD1; clone size: .; CDR3 length: 15; CDR3 protein: CASSVSGGQNEKLFF; CDR3 DNA: TGTGCCAGCAGTGTGTCTGGGGGACAGAATGAAAAACTGTTTTTT
V gene: TRBV3-1/TRBV3-2; J gene: TRBJ2-7; D gene: .; clone size: .; CDR3 length: 11; CDR3 protein: CASSQGGTFLF; CDR3 DNA: TGTGCCAGCAGCCAAGGCGGGACCTTCCTTTTC
V gene: TRBV6-1; J gene: TRBJ1-3; D gene: .; clone size: few; CDR3 length: 15; CDR3 protein: CASSEAAGAGNTIYF; CDR3 DNA: TGTGCCAGCAGTGAAGCGGCCGGGGCTGGAAACACCATATATTTT
V gene: TRBV18; J gene: TRBJ2-1; D gene: TRBD1; clone size: .; CDR3 length: 15; CDR3 protein: CASSPNPQGAGEQFF; CDR3 DNA: TGTGCCAGCTCACCGAACCCCCAGGGGGCTGGTGAGCAGTTCTTC
V gene: TRBV18; J gene: TRBJ2-7; D gene: .; clone size: few; CDR3 length: 13; CDR3 protein: CASSPQEGSKQYF; CDR3 DNA: TGTGCCAGCTCACCCCAGGAAGGGAGTAAGCAGTACTTC
V gene: TRBV6-2/TRBV6-3; J gene: TRBJ1-2; D gene: TRBD1; clone size: .; CDR3 length: 14; CDR3 protein: CASSTGQGYYGYTF; CDR3 DNA: TGTGCCAGCAGCACGGGACAGGGGTACTATGGCTACACCTTC
V gene: TRBV7-9; J gene: TRBJ2-5; D gene: .; clone size: .; CDR3 length: 13; CDR3 protein: CASSLNTQETQYF; CDR3 DNA: TGTGCCAGCAGCTTAAATACACAAGAGACCCAGTACTTC
V gene: TRBV19; J gene: TRBJ1-5; D gene: .; clone size: .; CDR3 length: 12; CDR3 protein: CASSVGNQPQHF; CDR3 DNA: TGTGCCAGTTCAGTGGGCAATCAGCCCCAGCATTTT
V gene: TRBV30; J gene: TRBJ2-3; D gene: TRBD2; clone size: few; CDR3 length: 17; CDR3 protein: CAALLSGRAFRPDTQYF; CDR3 DNA: TGTGCCGCCCTCCTTAGCGGGAGGGCCTTTCGCCCAGATACGCAGTATTTT
V gene: TRBV6-2/TRBV6-3; J gene: TRBJ1-2; D gene: .; clone size: .; CDR3 length: 14; CDR3 protein: CASSYGGLNYGYTF; CDR3 DNA: TGTGCCAGCAGTTATGGTGGCTTGAACTATGGCTACACCTTC
V gene: TRBV3-1/TRBV3-2; J gene: TRBJ2-2; D gene: .; clone size: few; CDR3 length: 16; CDR3 protein: CASSQVQGGNTGELFF; CDR3 DNA: TGTGCCAGCAGCCAAGTTCAAGGGGGGAACACCGGGGAGCTGTTTTTT
V gene: TRBV28; J gene: TRBJ2-7; D gene: TRBD2; clone size: .; CDR3 length: 13; CDR3 protein: CASTVGRGYEQYF; CDR3 DNA: TGTGCCAGCACTGTAGGGAGGGGTTACGAGCAGTACTTC
V gene: TRBV29-1; J gene: TRBJ2-7; D gene: TRBD2; clone size: .; CDR3 length: 14; CDR3 protein: CSVEKLVAGGEQYF; CDR3 DNA: TGCAGCGTTGAAAAGCTAGTAGCGGGAGGCGAGCAGTACTTC